Sequencing of this T cell receptor (beta chain) was carried out in a study of response to subunit inactivated influenza vaccine. This clonotype was counted only a few times. Antigen specificity is unknown. TCRdb itself ran the RT-PCR reads through MiXCR, one entry per CDR3 protein. This sample has hundreds of thousands of distinct CDR3 sequences, with over 11% found just once. V shed 5 bases and J shed 2 bases, with 10 bases lying between them. This CDR3 spans 13 amino acids. Study results and caveats: The authors put forward the suggestion that each seasonal influenza vaccination may bring in only a limited number of new T cells.

The chain employs TRBV12-3 or TRBV12-4 and TRBJ2-7, with D perhaps matching TRBD1 (6 bases). The sample consisted of PBMCs from blood, taken 14 to 15 days before vaccination. This clonotype was sampled from a man aged 50 to 60 who received an inactivated influenza vaccine. The CDR3 protein is CASSRQAAYEQYF. The CDR3 nucleotides read TGTGCCAGCAGTCGACAGGCGGCCTACGAGCAGTACTTC.